This TCR beta chain was sequenced during a study of human thymus T cells. The CDR3 sequence is 12 residues long. Germline CDR1 and CDR2: SEHNR and FQNEAQ (reference sequence). This clone was seen more than once but under ten times. Its ends do not fully match the called genes, so a read error is possible. Some clones are missing from TCRdb's copy, which holds only in-frame ones; the method was immunoSEQ multiplex PCR. The table lists tens of thousands of clones, around 94% of them singletons. The chain couples TRBV7-9 to TRBJ2-7; the D gene is possibly TRBD1 (5 bases). Sequences were obtained from blood. The receptor's source is a boy under two years old with a congenital heart defect but otherwise immunologically healthy. The CDR3 DNA reads as TGTGCCAGCAGTTTAGGGGTGGCAGGGCTGTACTTC. Protein product: CASSLGVAGLYF.